This TCR beta chain emerged from a study of cytomegalovirus exposure and HLA in healthy donors. For this clone: No antigen is known for it.

The assay was immunoSEQ multiplex PCR, and TCRdb's table has in-frame clones only and misses some. The sample records 200,000 to 300,000 clones, around 85% being singletons. Points from the study as a whole: Associated with cytomegalovirus, according to the listing, were some 150 TCR beta chains. Subsequent analysis found a tendency for first-cohort TCR clusters to co-occur within the 120 or so validation repertoires. Rare sequences made up most TCRs, while some public TCRs were found in many donors.

With 6 bases removed from V and 4 bases from J, the gap between germline ends came to 15 bases. Germline V CDR1 and CDR2: MDHEN, SYDVKM. The CDR3 has 14 amino acids. The V and J genes are TRBV28 and TRBJ2-5; D is perhaps TRBD1 (5 bases). Sequenced material: PBMCs. This TCR was recovered from a woman aged 30 to 39 in good health and CMV-seropositive. In DNA, the CDR3 is TGTGCCAGCAGCCGACCAGGGTTCTTAGAGACCCAGTACTTC. Amino acids: CASSRPGFLETQYF.